The rows below give T cell receptor beta chains drawn from one sample of a study of patients and donors after allogeneic stem cell transplantation. TCRdb reprocessed the RT-PCR reads with MiXCR, giving one entry per CDR3 protein. The sample has some 1,600 distinct CDR3 sequences, about 23% seen once; the top ten hold around 26%. Sequencing was done on a sample of blood, either unsorted or a sorted T cell fraction (not recorded which). Every receptor here comes from a human donor who was either an allogeneic HSCT recipient or a stem cell or donor lymphocyte infusion donor (not recorded which). It is not recorded whose cells these are; they may come from a transplant donor. CDR3s include the opening cysteine and the closing phenylalanine or tryptophan. The order of the fields is J gene, V gene, clone size, D gene, CDR3 protein, CDR3 DNA. The D gene is left open where the match is weak. Size is stated for part of the rows, as once, few or many counts, or as a class when the clone is expanded.

TRBJ1-2,TRBV20-1,-,-,CSARAPGSGNYGYTF,TGCAGTGCTAGAGCCCCCGGGAGCGGTAACTATGGCTACACCTTC
TRBJ2-5,TRBV9,medium-sized,-,CASSVDSPTQETQYF,TGTGCCAGCAGCGTTGACAGTCCCACACAAGAGACCCAGTACTTC
TRBJ1-3,TRBV7-3,few,-,CASSFSGNTIYF,TGTGCCAGCAGCTTCTCTGGAAACACCATATATTTT
TRBJ1-1,TRBV27,-,-,CASSSLRGGTEAFF,TGTGCCAGCAGTTCCTTACGTGGCGGCACTGAAGCTTTCTTT
TRBJ1-2,TRBV7-3,few,-,CASSPDRDGYGYTF,TGTGCCAGCAGCCCCGACCGGGACGGCTATGGCTACACCTTC
TRBJ2-1,TRBV5-1,few,-,CASSLAREQFF,TGCGCCAGCAGCTTGGCCCGGGAGCAGTTCTTC
TRBJ2-1,TRBV19,-,-,CASSRLGTYNEQFF,TGTGCCAGTAGTAGACTCGGGACTTACAATGAGCAGTTCTTC
TRBJ2-3,TRBV6-2/TRBV6-3,-,-,CASGDTQYF,TGTGCCAGCGGGGATACGCAGTATTTT
TRBJ2-7,TRBV7-6,-,-,CASSPMDGTSYEQYF,TGTGCCAGCAGCCCTATGGACGGGACCTCCTACGAGCAGTACTTC
TRBJ2-1,TRBV11-1,-,TRBD2,CASSLALQSAGTNAFF,TGTGCCAGCAGCTTAGCTCTACAGAGTGCCGGGACTAATGCTTTCTTC
TRBJ2-1,TRBV5-1,-,-,CASSLTEIAWNEQFF,TGCGCCAGCAGCCTAACCGAAATAGCATGGAATGAGCAGTTCTTC
TRBJ2-5,TRBV20-1,-,-,CSAQYQETQYF,TGCAGTGCTCAGTACCAAGAGACCCAGTACTTC
TRBJ1-5,TRBV7-2,medium-sized,-,CASSLDLEPQHF,TGTGCCAGCAGCTTGGACCTGGAGCCCCAGCATTTT